This T cell receptor beta chain comes out of a study of OX40 agonist ivuxolimab in advanced cancers. TCRdb keeps only in-frame clones here, not all; method: immunoSEQ multiplex PCR. The table lists around 57,000 clones, around 92% of them singletons. Trimming at V came to 0 bases and at J to 6 bases, leaving 7 bases not matched to a gene. Per germline, CDR1 SGDLS and CDR2 YYNGEE. The CDR3 runs to 15 residues. The clonotype comes from an adult with an advanced solid tumor such as melanoma, head and neck, liver or kidney cancer. The chain combines TRBV9 with TRBJ1-2; TRBD1 matches 8 bases. Sample: CD4+ or CD8+ T cells sorted from blood, taken in a trial of the OX40 agonist ivuxolimab. The CDR3 region has the DNA TGTGCCAGCAGCGTAGGGACAGGGACGGCTCATGGCTACACCTTC. This translates into CASSVGTGTAHGYTF.